The 10 T cell receptor beta chains listed next were all sequenced from one sample in a study of shared clonotypes between healthy human individuals (TCRdb year 2020). The library came from the immunoSEQ multiplex PCR assay. The table was pulled from immuneACCESS by TCRdb, which kept in-frame rearrangements only. Such tables lose some clones; where checked, under half of the loss comes from unresolved V genes, and the rest has no known cause. For this sample there are around 1.1 million clones; 77% appear just once. The ten largest make up more than 0.85% of the sample. What was sequenced was memory CD4+ T cells from PBMCs. This specimen's cell subset or site label, per the study, means: CD45RA-negative fraction. These receptors all stem from a man between 18 and 29 years old in good health. Some clones in this sample may be carry-over from other donors' samples.

The chain carries TRBV28 and TRBJ1-3; unclear D gene. The V gene lost 7 bases and the J gene lost 4 bases, with 11 bases spanning the gap. The CDR3 is 13 residues long. CDR1 and CDR2 from the germline V gene are MDHEN and SYDVKM. The CDR3: CASKIWGGNTIYF. CDR3 DNA: TGTGCCAGCAAAATCTGGGGAGGAAACACCATATATTTT. Looking up the rest from reference TRBV28 and TRBJ1-3 gives the full variable domain: DVKVTQSSRYLVKRTGEKVFLECVQDMDHENMFWYRQDPGLGLRLIYFSYDVKMKEKGDIPEGYSVSREKKERFSLILESASTNQTSMYLCASKIWGGNTIYFGEGSWLTVV.

The genes are TRBV25-1 and TRBJ1-1; weak D call: TRBD1 (6 bases). V lost 2 bases to trimming and J lost 1 base, with 8 bases between them. This CDR3 is built from 14 residues. Germline CDR1 MGHDK, CDR2 SYGVNS. CDR3 sequence: CASSEGGRNTEAFF. CDR3 nucleotides: TGTGCCAGCAGTGAAGGGGGGCGGAACACTGAAGCTTTCTTT. The variable domain in full, with the rest retrieved from reference TRBV25-1 and TRBJ1-1, is EADIYQTPRYLVIGTGKKITLECSQTMGHDKMYWYQQDPGMELHLIHYSYGVNSTEKGDLSSESTVSRIRTEHFPLTLESARPSHTSQYLCASSEGGRNTEAFFGQGTRLTVV.

A word on this clone: Other DNA variants within this sample encode the same CDR3. V gene TRBV2 combines with J gene TRBJ2-6; no firm D call. Between the trimmed V and J ends, which lost 3 bases and 1 base, there was a span of 4 bases. Germline CDR1 is SNHLY and CDR2 is FYNNEI. The CDR3 is made up of 14 amino acids. The CDR3, as DNA: TGTGCCAGCAGTGACTCTTCTGGGGCCAACGTCCTGACTTTC. This codes for CASSDSSGANVLTF.

The J gene is TRBJ2-1, the V gene TRBV2; 8 bases map to TRBD2. Losses at the gene ends were 3 bases for V and 3 bases for J; bases not matched to a gene: 4. Germline V gives CDR1 SNHLY, CDR2 FYNNEI. This CDR3 has 15 amino acids. The CDR3 DNA reads as TGTGCCAGCAGTGATGTTAGCGGGAACTACAATGAGCAGTTCTTC. Translated: CASSDVSGNYNEQFF.

The rearrangement uses TRBV2 and TRBJ1-4; D remains unclear. The CDR3 has 15 amino acids. Trimming removed 4 bases at V and 8 bases at J, with 17 bases between. The germline V gene encodes CDR1 SNHLY and CDR2 FYNNEI. The CDR3 DNA reads as TGTGCCAGCAGTGTTGTCAAAAGAGTATACGAAAAACTGTTTTTT. It encodes CASSVVKRVYEKLFF.

The chain carries TRBV7-2 and TRBJ2-3, with 11 bases that match TRBD2. J gave up 5 bases and V 4 bases, and 5 bases lay outside the gene matches. The CDR3 runs 15 residues. Germline assignment: CDR1 SGHTA and CDR2 FQGNSA. DNA for the CDR3: TGTGCCAGCAGCTCACTAGCGGGAGTCGGAGATACGCAGTATTTT. This gives the protein CASSSLAGVGDTQYF.

The chain uses TRBV18 and TRBJ2-5; no clear D. Trimming took off 2 bases at V and 1 base at J, with 11 bases between the two ends. Germline loops: CDR1 KGHSH, CDR2 LQKENI. CDR3 length equals 15 residues. In nucleotides, the CDR3 is TGTGCCAGCTCACCAGCCTCAGCTCGCCAAGAGACCCAGTACTTC. This translates into CASSPASARQETQYF.

This chain links TRBV10-3 with TRBJ1-2; 8 nucleotides match TRBD1. The V segment lost 4 bases and the J segment 4 bases; nucleotides outside the gene matches: 2. The CDR3 extends over 13 amino acids. Germline lookup yields CDR1 ENHRY and CDR2 SYGVKD. The CDR3 region is CAISAGTGYGYTF. The DNA for the CDR3 is TGTGCCATCAGTGCAGGGACAGGCTATGGCTACACCTTC.

The chain carries TRBV7-2 and TRBJ2-1; 12 positions agree with TRBD2. The V gene end was trimmed by 5 bases and the J gene end by 4 bases; junction bases not matched to a gene: 3. The CDR3 runs 15 residues. Germline assignment: CDR1 SGHTA and CDR2 FQGNSA. CDR3 coding DNA: TGTGCCAGCAGCCGACTAGCGGGAGATTACAATGAGCAGTTCTTC. The encoded protein is CASSRLAGDYNEQFF.

This chain links TRBV6-5 with TRBJ1-1; no clear D gene. The CDR3 sequence is 12 residues long. With 7 bases removed from V and 3 bases from J, the gap between germline ends came to 9 bases. Germline CDR1 is MNHEY and CDR2 is SVGAGI. Here the CDR3 DNA reads TGTGCCAGCAAATCGTGGGACACTGAAGCTTTCTTT. This sequence encodes CASKSWDTEAFF.